One TCR beta chain is described in this entry. It has no known antigen specificity. No clone much larger than this one lies a single base away; base qualities are absent. Blood samples were collected up to 4 times in the first month after transplant and then at least monthly when available. This entry belongs to a study of graft-versus-host responses after intestinal transplantation (dated by TCRdb to the early 2020s). In terms of the full investigation: The transplants that recipients received were multivisceral, liver-intestinal, or isolated intestinal. After intestinal transplantation, graft-versus-host and host-versus-graft alloreactive T cell clones in the graft, circulation and bone marrow were tracked using bulk TCR-beta CDR3 sequencing. Rather than being sequenced by the commercial service, samples from a few later patients were sequenced in-house on an Illumina MiSeq and processed with MiXCR. Donor T cell macrochimerism was defined as a peak of at least 4% donor T cells among recipient peripheral blood mononuclear cells. Every recipient was given anti-thymocyte globulin induction, then maintenance tacrolimus and steroids for around three years. The cohort enrolled 20 to 25 intestinal transplant recipients including one retransplant, and 3 patients lacking pretransplant specimens were excluded. Alloreactive clones were identified by sequencing pre-transplant mixed lymphocyte reaction products and comparing them with unstimulated pre-transplant donor and recipient T cells.

Library preparation employed the immunoSEQ multiplex PCR assay. For most patients, high-throughput TCR-beta CDR3 sequencing of genomic DNA was performed by Adaptive Biotechnologies. The original pipeline was this. Adaptive's ImmunoSEQ software was the source of the TCR sequencing data for fewer than 20 patients, while three other patients were processed with MiXCR and VDJtools. CDR3 nucleotide sequences shared between donor and recipient were removed because the origin of such sequences could not be assigned. Alloreactive clones required at least 2-fold expansion over unstimulated cells and minimum CFSE-low frequency of 0.002% (template counts) or 0.001% (read counts). Mappable clones were those detected in sequenced pre-transplant spleen, lymph node, or MLR CFSE-low populations of the donor or recipient. The cumulative frequency of alloreactive clones was calculated as a percentage of all sequences, weighted by copy number. As stored in TCRdb, this immuneACCESS dataset retains in-frame rearrangements with V and J assigned. A fraction of the clones does not appear; measured against another copy, unresolved V genes explain less than half of the discrepancy, and the remainder lacks a known reason. The V and J calls and clone size come from that table; D and trimming were worked out from the DNA. The sample records around 7,700 clones, 95% to 98% of which are singletons. Just under 0.25% of the sample is held by the ten biggest clonotypes.

Broader findings and caveats from the paper: High GvH to HvG T cell clonal ratios were observed in the allografts of patients with donor T cell macrochimerism. Conclusions were limited by the relatively low number and heterogeneity of intestinal transplant patients. GvH clones turned up in recipient bone marrow, with some appearing earlier in ileal mucosa or blood, a pattern consistent with an intestinal mucosal origin. Peak levels of circulating GvH clones were associated with declines in HvG clones early after transplant.

The V and J ends are trimmed by 7 bases and 3 bases, leaving 7 bases between them. Including the terminal cysteine and phenylalanine, the CDR3 comprises 11 residues. Just CDR3 DNA is preserved here, 33 bases in frame from base 1. CDR1 and CDR2 are read off the germline V gene as SNHLY and FYNNEI. This sequence uses TRBV2 and TRBJ2-7, with no D gene named confidently. This TCR was sampled from a human patient who received an intestinal transplant, so some T cells may come from the graft donor. This specimen consisted of PBMCs, obtained 23 days after intestinal transplant. DNA sequence: TGTGCCAGCAATGCCCTCTACGAGCAGTACTTC. Its coded protein is CASNALYEQYF.